This T cell receptor beta chain was sequenced during a study of T-cell memory formation after mild COVID-19 (dated by TCRdb to 2020 to 2023). Concerning the study at large: TCR sequence clusters from the two donors were largely donor specific. In two donors, T-cell clones that expanded and contracted after mild COVID-19 were tracked by sequencing TCRalpha and TCRbeta repertoires over time. Two young, previously healthy adult volunteers, one female and one male, were included in the cohort.

PBMCs were isolated by Ficoll-Paque density gradient centrifugation. Sequenced using an Illumina NovaSeq 6000. TCRalpha and TCRbeta cDNA libraries were built by 5'RACE with constant-segment primers, adding sample barcodes and unique molecular identifiers. Trizol reagent was used to extract RNA from every sample. Library amplification was performed in two PCR steps, and a second sample barcode and Illumina TruSeq adapters were introduced in the second step. Sequencing of the libraries was done on an Illumina NovaSeq, producing 2 x 150 bp paired-end reads. In the paper's pipeline: Reads were demultiplexed and collapsed into UMI-guided consensus sequences with migec v1.2.7. Using mixcr v2.1.11, UMI consensuses were aligned to TRA and TRB V and J templates and then assembled into clonotypes. A clonotype was counted as expanded or contracted only when both edgeR and NoisET called the clonotype significant, with the noise models trained on biological replicates. For edgeR calls, the thresholds were a false discovery rate-adjusted p below 0.01 and a log2 fold-change of 1. As an exploratory analysis of dynamics, max-normalized trajectories of the 1000 most abundant clonotypes were examined by PCA with hierarchical clustering. The CD4 or CD8 phenotype of responding clones was assigned using the separately sequenced CD4+ and CD8+ repertoires. TCRdb redid the processing of the public reads, applying fastp at Q25 and MiXCR, and retained in-frame beta chains. Each CDR3 protein appears once, grouped with its most common genes and DNA. TCRdb's processing, not the study's, gives the V and J calls here. The sample has 400,000 or so distinct CDR3 sequences on record, 20% of them singletons. The ten largest clones add up to about 8.1% of the sample.

V is cut by 0 bases and J by 1 base, and the space between the germline ends is 20 bases. In the germline V gene, CDR1 corresponds to SGHRS and CDR2 to YFSETQ. The CDR3 runs 19 residues from the cysteine to the phenylalanine. Only the CDR3 region is kept as DNA, spanning 57 bases read in frame from base 1. In regard to this clonotype: Its binding antigen is unknown. No clone much larger than this one lies a single base away; base qualities are absent.

Study-wide conclusions, independent of this receptor: Contracting CD4+ clones were located mainly in the CM and EM memory subsets, whereas CD8+ clones were found to be enriched in EMRA. Balanced CD4/CD8 phenotypes were observed for clones contracting from day 15 to 85, whereas a bias towards CD4+ was observed for a second wave of clones expanding from day 15 to 37. Some responding clones were detected in pre-infection memory, which suggested that pre-existing cross-reactive memory T cells had joined the SARS-CoV-2 response. The study included only two mild cases, and larger cohorts that include severe cases with pre-infection samples were judged to be necessary. The second-wave clones that peaked on day 37 were not confirmed to be SARS-CoV-2 specific.

Specimen: PBMCs or a T cell subset sorted from them (not recorded which). The chain joins TRBV5-1 to TRBJ2-1; TRBD1 is a possible D gene, resting on 5 matching bases. The TCR comes from an adult woman who had mild COVID-19 (a few samples of this study predate the infection). The sample titles of this study are shuffled in the database, so cell type and time point are left out; the donor was told from shared clones. Here the CDR3 is given as CASSLGAGIPLGSYNEQFF. The DNA reads as follows: TGCGCCAGCAGCTTGGGGGCAGGGATTCCCTTGGGTTCCTACAATGAGCAGTTCTTC.